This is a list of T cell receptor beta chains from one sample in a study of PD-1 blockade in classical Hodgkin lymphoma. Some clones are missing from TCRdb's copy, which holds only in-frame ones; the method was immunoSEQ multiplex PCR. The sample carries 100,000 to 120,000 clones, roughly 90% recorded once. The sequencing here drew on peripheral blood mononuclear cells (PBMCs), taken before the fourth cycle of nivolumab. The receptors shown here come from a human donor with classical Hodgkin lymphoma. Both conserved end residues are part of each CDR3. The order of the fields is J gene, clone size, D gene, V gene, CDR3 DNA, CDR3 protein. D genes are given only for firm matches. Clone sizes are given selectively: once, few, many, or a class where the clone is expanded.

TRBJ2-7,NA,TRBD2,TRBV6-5,TGTGCCAGCAGTCCATTAGCGGGAGTACGCGAGCAGTACTTC,CASSPLAGVREQYF
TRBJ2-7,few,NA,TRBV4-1,TGCGCCAGCAGCCAAGAAGCACCCCCCCGGGCCTACGAGCAGTACTTC,CASSQEAPPRAYEQYF
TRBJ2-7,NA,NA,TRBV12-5,TGTGCTAGTGGTTTGTTTGCCCCCTACGAGCAGTACTTC,CASGLFAPYEQYF
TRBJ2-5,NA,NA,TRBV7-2,TGTGCCAGCAGCTGGGGACTCCAACAAGAGACCCAGTACTTC,CASSWGLQQETQYF
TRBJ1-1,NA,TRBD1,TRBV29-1,TGCAGCGGAGGGGACAGGGGTGAAGCTTTCTTT,CSGGDRGEAFF
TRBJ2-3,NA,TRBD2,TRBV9,TGTGCCAGCAGCGAGGGACTATCCCTCAGCACAGATACGCAGTATTTT,CASSEGLSLSTDTQYF
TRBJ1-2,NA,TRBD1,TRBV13,TGTGCCAGCAGCTTGGGGACAGGAAACTATGGCTACACCTTC,CASSLGTGNYGYTF
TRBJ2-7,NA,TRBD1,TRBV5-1,TGCGCCAGCAGCTCAACCGGGACAGCTACCTACGAGCAGTACTTC,CASSSTGTATYEQYF
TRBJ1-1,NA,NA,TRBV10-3,TGTGCCATCAGTGTGGCTAGGGACACTGAAGCTTTCTTT,CAISVARDTEAFF
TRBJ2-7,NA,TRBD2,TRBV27,TGTGCCAGCAGTTTGGGGGGCGGACTAGCGGGCTCGGGATCCTACGAGCAGTACTTC,CASSLGGGLAGSGSYEQYF
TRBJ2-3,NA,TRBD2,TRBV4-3,TGCGCCAGCAGCCAATTACTAGCGGGAGGGACAGATACGCAGTATTTT,CASSQLLAGGTDTQYF
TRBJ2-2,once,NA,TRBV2,TGTGCCAGCAGGGCTCGAAGGGGCACCGGGGAGCTGTTTTTT,CASRARRGTGELFF
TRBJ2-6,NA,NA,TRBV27,TGTGCCAGCACAAGAGGGACTGGGGCCAACGTCCTGACTTTC,CASTRGTGANVLTF
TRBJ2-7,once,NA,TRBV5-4,TGTGCCAGCAGCTTGAGGGGCTCCGGGTACGAGCAGTACTTC,CASSLRGSGYEQYF
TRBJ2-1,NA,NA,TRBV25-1,TGTGCCAGCAGTGTTGACAATGAGCAGTTCTTC,CASSVDNEQFF
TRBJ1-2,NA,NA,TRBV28,TGTGCCACCCTTCCCCGGGTTTTAGACTATGGCTACACCTTC,CATLPRVLDYGYTF
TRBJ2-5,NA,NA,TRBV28,TGTGCCAGCCGGGGACTCCAAGGCCTCCAAGAGACCCAGTACTTC,CASRGLQGLQETQYF
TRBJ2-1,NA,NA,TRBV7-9,TGTGCCAGCAGCCAGGGACTTGACCTAGATGAGCAGTTCTTC,CASSQGLDLDEQFF
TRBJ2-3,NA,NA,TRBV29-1,TGCAGCGTTGAAATGCGACAGATCAGCACAGATACGCAGTATTTT,CSVEMRQISTDTQYF
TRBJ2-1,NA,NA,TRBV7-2,TGTGCCAGCAGCCTGGTGGGTCCGGCCAATGAGCAGTTCTTC,CASSLVGPANEQFF
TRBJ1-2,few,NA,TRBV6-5,TGTGCCAGCAGTCCCAGGACACGCGGCTACACCTTC,CASSPRTRGYTF
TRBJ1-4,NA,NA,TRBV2,TGTGCCAGCACGGGACGCTTTGGGGAAAAACTGTTTTTT,CASTGRFGEKLFF